Shown below are 23 T cell receptor beta chains from a single sample sequenced in a study of T cell repertoires in cytomegalovirus infection. From the reads, TCRdb called clonotypes with MiXCR, one entry per CDR3 protein. The sample includes 750,000 to 950,000 distinct CDR3 sequences, under 35% of them seen just once. These TCRs are of unknown antigen specificity. The sequences come from cultured CD8+ T cells from PBMCs, collected from culture after CMV antigen stimulation. The receptors were gathered from a human donor in good health (CMV status not recorded). Some clones in this sample may be carry-over from other donors' samples.

This chain links TRBV11-2 with TRBJ2-5; 9 bases are a match to TRBD1. CDR1 SGHAT and CDR2 FQNNGV come from the germline V gene. The CDR3 is 15 residues long. J was trimmed by 5 bases and V by 6 bases; bases with no gene match: 10. DNA of the CDR3: TGTGCCAGCAGTTACGACAGGGGGAGTTGGGAGACCCAGTACTTC. This codes for CASSYDRGSWETQYF.

This chain's CDR3 is CASSLEVLWDRGLAAFF. The CDR3 DNA sequence: TGTGCCAGCAGCTTAGAAGTTCTCTGGGACAGGGGTCTCGCGGCTTTCTTT. The V and J genes are TRBV7-9 and TRBJ1-1, with 10 nucleotides matching TRBD1. The CDR3 sequence is 17 residues long. Trimming cost V 1 base and J 11 bases; bases outside gene matches: 16. Per the germline V gene, CDR1 is SEHNR and CDR2 is FQNEAQ (reference sequence).

The chain uses TRBV29-1 and TRBJ2-1; TRBD2 agrees at 11 bases. CDR3 length: 11 residues. Germline V CDR1 and CDR2: SQVTM, ANQGSEA. For the CDR3, the DNA is TGCAGTAGCGGGGGGGACAATGAGCAGTTCTTC. Translated: CSSGGDNEQFF.

The chain couples TRBV13 to TRBJ2-7, with D tentatively TRBD1 (6 bases). With 5 bases removed from V and 4 bases from J, the gap between germline ends came to 15 bases. This CDR3 has 14 amino acids. Germline V lookup: CDR1 PRHDT, CDR2 FYEKMQ (reference sequence). Written as DNA, the CDR3 is TGTGCCAGCAGCCTAAACAGGGATCGATACGAGCAGTACTTC. This codes for CASSLNRDRYEQYF.

This chain links TRBV20-1 with TRBJ2-7; D is possibly TRBD2 (6 bases). V was trimmed by 0 bases and J by 6 bases, leaving 9 bases between them. This CDR3 region has 12 residues. Germline lookup yields CDR1 DFQATT and CDR2 SNEGSKA (reference sequence). The CDR3 DNA reads TGCAGTGCTAGAGATGGAGGGCTCGAGCAGTACTTC. This translates into CSARDGGLEQYF.

V is TRBV18 and J is TRBJ1-2; D is unclear. Germline V gives CDR1 KGHSH, CDR2 LQKENI. The V and J ends lost 2 bases and 8 bases respectively, with 9 bases between them. The CDR3 totals 12 residues. DNA for the CDR3: TGTGCCAGCTCACCAGATAACTTGGGCTACACCTTC. Protein: CASSPDNLGYTF.

The genes are TRBV9 and TRBJ2-3, with a weak D call TRBD2 (5 bases). V was clipped by 0 bases and J by 4 bases, with 9 bases between them. CDR3 length: 14 residues. The V gene's germline CDR1 is SGDLS and CDR2 YYNGEE. The chain's CDR3 is CASSVAGIADTQYF. CDR3 nucleotides: TGTGCCAGCAGCGTAGCGGGGATTGCAGATACGCAGTATTTT.

This clonotype was found a few times. This chain uses TRBV15 with TRBJ2-5; 7 bases agree with TRBD1. V lost 0 bases to trimming and J lost 3 bases; unmatched junction nucleotides: 13. This CDR3 has 18 residues. Germline V lookup: CDR1 LNHNV, CDR2 YYDKDF (reference sequence). In nucleotides, the CDR3 is TGTGCCACCAGCAGAGATGGTGCGGTCGACAGGGTTGAAGAGACCCAGTACTTC. It is translated as CATSRDGAVDRVEETQYF.

The table lists this clonotype with many counts. V is TRBV11-3 and J is TRBJ2-1; either TRBD1 or TRBD2 may fit D (6 bases each). V lost 2 bases and J 2 bases, leaving 13 bases between the germline ends. This CDR3 contains 16 residues. CDR1 and CDR2 from the germline V gene are SGHNT and YENEEA. The CDR3 is CASSLRGASAYNEQFF. CDR3 in DNA: TGTGCCAGCAGCTTAAGGGGGGCTAGCGCCTACAATGAGCAGTTCTTC.

The chain recombines TRBV6-5 with TRBJ2-5; a weak D match, TRBD2 (5 bases). The CDR3 totals 12 residues. Per germline, CDR1 MNHEY and CDR2 SVGAGI. V lost 10 bases and J lost 3, with 12 bases in between. For the CDR3, the DNA is TGTGCCACATGGAGGCCCAAAGAGACCCAGTACTTC. Its translation is CATWRPKETQYF.

The V and J genes are TRBV5-4 and TRBJ2-1; TRBD1 agrees at 11 bases. CDR3 length equals 16 residues. The trim removed 7 bases at V and 7 bases at J, leaving 13 bases unmatched. The germline CDR1 and CDR2 sequences are SGHNT and YYREEE (reference sequence). Here the CDR3 reads CASPSWEDRGLNEQFF. The CDR3 DNA sequence: TGTGCCAGCCCCTCCTGGGAGGACAGGGGGCTGAATGAGCAGTTCTTC.

As for this clonotype: A much larger clone lies one base from this, so it may be a read error. The J gene is TRBJ2-7, the V gene TRBV12-3 or TRBV12-4; 9 bases align to TRBD1. The CDR3 runs to 15 residues. This CDR3 reads CVSSASGTGSYEQYF. In DNA form, the CDR3 reads TGTGTCAGCAGTGCCTCCGGGACAGGGTCCTACGAGCAGTACTTC.

The chain has TRBV6-6 and TRBJ1-5, with D unresolved. Germline assignment: CDR1 MNHNY and CDR2 SVGAGI (reference sequence). The CDR3 contains 14 residues. V gave up 3 bases and J gave up 6 bases, with 12 bases separating them. The CDR3 bases are TGTGCCAGCAGTTATTATGGGCAAAGTCAGCCCCAGCATTTT. It translates to CASSYYGQSQPQHF.

This clonotype was recorded many times. The J gene is TRBJ1-2, the V gene TRBV4-1; 8 nucleotides agree with TRBD1. The germline CDR1 and CDR2 sequences are MGHRA and YSYEKL. The V segment lost 4 bases and the J segment 4 bases; nucleotides outside the gene matches: 8. The CDR3 has 15 residues. The CDR3 DNA follows: TGCGCCAGCAGCCCACACGGACAGGGAGGCTATGGCTACACCTTC. It codes for CASSPHGQGGYGYTF.

This clonotype was counted a few times. The chain has TRBV27 and TRBJ2-7; D tentatively fits TRBD1 or TRBD2 (5 bases each). Trimming shortened V by 1 base and J by 5 bases, and 12 bases separated the two germline ends. In germline, CDR1 is MNHEY, CDR2 SMNVEV (reference sequence). The CDR3 runs to 14 residues. In nucleotides, the CDR3 is TGTGCCAGCAGTTTATATGGGGGTACCGACGAGCAGTACTTC. Translation gives CASSLYGGTDEQYF.

At least ten counts were recorded for this clonotype. The chain couples TRBV7-8 to TRBJ2-3, with TRBD2 matching over 8 bases. Germline CDR1 reads SGHVS; CDR2 reads FQNEAQ. V dropped 6 bases and J dropped 0; count of bases not matched to a gene: 8. The CDR3 has 16 residues. Here the CDR3 DNA reads TGTGCCAGCAGTCTAGCGGGCCCGTATAGCACAGATACGCAGTATTTT. It codes for CASSLAGPYSTDTQYF.

This clonotype was observed a handful of times. The chain uses TRBV25-1 and TRBJ2-5, with a tentative D call TRBD1 (5 bases). Germline V gene data show CDR1 as MGHDK and CDR2 as SYGVNS. V lost 7 bases, J lost 4 bases, and 16 bases lay in between. The CDR3 totals 14 residues. CDR3 protein: CASIHGADVETQYF. As DNA, the CDR3 is TGTGCCAGCATCCATGGGGCTGACGTAGAGACCCAGTACTTC. Full variable domain (remainder filled in from reference TRBV25-1 and TRBJ2-5): EADIYQTPRYLVIGTGKKITLECSQTMGHDKMYWYQQDPGMELHLIHYSYGVNSTEKGDLSSESTVSRIRTEHFPLTLESARPSHTSQYLCASIHGADVETQYFGPGTRLLVL.

This clonotype has just a few counts. The chain combines TRBV7-8 with TRBJ2-5; 8 bases are shared with TRBD2. V was pared by 7 bases and J by 6 bases, with 13 bases of the junction left unmatched. Germline V gives CDR1 SGHVS, CDR2 FQNEAQ. The CDR3 is 15 amino acids. CDR3 amino acids: CASISGGERMKTQYF. The DNA for the CDR3 is TGTGCCAGCATTTCGGGGGGGGAGAGAATGAAGACCCAGTACTTC.

This clonotype has more than one count but fewer than ten. This chain joins TRBV20-1 and TRBJ2-7; D might be TRBD1 (6 bases). Germline CDR1 and CDR2: DFQATT and SNEGSKA (reference sequence). The CDR3 runs 14 residues. Trimming shortened V by 3 bases and J by 6 bases, and 18 bases separated the two germline ends. For the CDR3, the DNA is TGCAGTGCTAGCCCCCCAGGGGACCGCATCGAGCAGTACTTC. Translating gives CSASPPGDRIEQYF.

Concerning this clonotype itself: One end of the junction fails to match germline, which may point to a read error. This rearrangement joins TRBV7-6 to TRBJ1-2; 7 bases match TRBD1. This CDR3 is 20 amino acids long. CDR1 and CDR2 (germline): SGHVS, FNYEAQ. The CDR3 is CASRPNSPTGTANFNYGYTF. The CDR3, as DNA: TGTGCTAGCAGACCTAACAGCCCTACCGGGACAGCTAATTTTAACTATGGCTACACCTTC.

This clonotype was recorded at least ten times. The chain recombines TRBV27 with TRBJ1-2, with D hard to call. Germline lookup yields CDR1 MNHEY and CDR2 SMNVEV (reference sequence). There are 13 residues in the CDR3. Between the trimmed V and J ends, which lost 3 bases and 0 bases, there was a span of 5 bases. The CDR3 protein is CASSFGANYGYTF. The CDR3 nucleotides read TGTGCCAGCAGTTTCGGAGCTAACTATGGCTACACCTTC.

This clonotype was found a few times. The chain links TRBV4-1 to TRBJ2-3; TRBD1 agrees at 11 bases. V trimming: 1 base; J trimming: 1 base; junction bases outside the gene matches: 10. The V gene's germline CDR1 is MGHRA and CDR2 YSYEKL. This CDR3 has 19 residues. Here the CDR3 reads CASSQGTFWGQGGTDTQYF. The CDR3 DNA sequence: TGCGCCAGCAGCCAAGGCACTTTTTGGGGACAGGGGGGCACAGATACGCAGTATTTT.

V gene TRBV5-1 combines with J gene TRBJ1-5; tentatively, D is TRBD1 (5 bases). Germline V gene sequence: CDR1 SGHRS, CDR2 YFSETQ. The CDR3 extends over 13 amino acids. Trimming took 2 bases from V and 7 from J, leaving 10 bases between them. The CDR3, as DNA: TGCGCCAGCAGCTTAGGGGATATGCAGCCCCAGCATTTT. It specifies CASSLGDMQPQHF.